Each of the 17 T cell receptor beta chains below was sequenced from the same sample in a study of blood T cell repertoires in COVID-19. Measured with immunoSEQ multiplex PCR; TCRdb has only the in-frame clones, and not every one. The table lists about 150,000 clones, approximately 90% of them singletons, with roughly 2.9% in the top ten. The source material was peripheral blood. These receptors all come from a man in his 60s with active or convalescent COVID-19.

The chain recombines TRBV27 with TRBJ2-3; perhaps TRBD1 as D (5 bases). Germline CDR1 reads MNHEY; CDR2 reads SMNVEV (reference sequence). This CDR3 contains 13 residues. Deletions cut 1 base from V and 5 bases from J, with 7 bases between. CDR3 sequence reads: CASSLLGEDTQYF. Written as DNA, the CDR3 is TGTGCCAGCAGTTTATTAGGGGAAGATACGCAGTATTTT.

Only one count was recorded for this clone. The V gene is TRBV9, the J gene TRBJ2-2; D call uncertain. Germline V gene sequence: CDR1 SGDLS, CDR2 YYNGEE. The CDR3 has 14 amino acids. The V end lost 0 bases, the J end lost 3 bases, and 6 bases lay between the germline ends. The CDR3 DNA follows: TGTGCCAGCAGCGTAGTTGCGGACACCGGGGAGCTGTTTTTT. Amino acids: CASSVVADTGELFF.

V usage is TRBV5-1 and J usage is TRBJ1-2; D call uncertain. Per germline, CDR1 SGHRS and CDR2 YFSETQ. Trimming cost V 4 bases and J 8 bases, with 15 bases left between them. The CDR3 is 13 amino acids. CDR3 nucleotides: TGCGCCAGCAGCGAAGACCGAACGGGGGGCTACACCTTC. This gives the protein CASSEDRTGGYTF. Looking up the rest from reference TRBV5-1 and TRBJ1-2 gives the full variable domain: KAGVTQTPRYLIKTRGQQVTLSCSPISGHRSVSWYQQTPGQGLQFLFEYFSETQRNKGNFPGRFSGRQFSNSRSEMNVSTLELGDSALYLCASSEDRTGGYTFGSGTRLTVV.

The genes are TRBV28 and TRBJ2-7, with 10 bases that match TRBD1. The CDR3 loop spans 13 amino acids. CDR1 MDHEN and CDR2 SYDVKM come from the germline V gene. Unmatched junction bases numbered 4, after V lost 6 bases and J lost 5 bases. The CDR3 nucleotides read TGTGCCAGCAGCCCCGGACAGGGGGACGAGCAGTACTTC. It translates to CASSPGQGDEQYF.

There are many counts of this clone. The chain has TRBV6-1 and TRBJ1-6; D may be TRBD1 (6 bases). Trimming shortened V by 1 base and J by 10 bases, and 14 bases separated the two germline ends. The V gene's germline CDR1 is MNHNS and CDR2 SASEGT. CDR3 size: 15 residues. The CDR3 bases are TGTGCCAGCAGTGAAGGCAGGGGAAGGAAATCACCCCTCCACTTT. Translating gives CASSEGRGRKSPLHF.

This chain uses TRBV3-1 (or the pseudogene TRBV3-2) with TRBJ2-5; TRBD2 might be the D (7 bases). The CDR3 runs to 17 residues. V dropped 4 bases and J dropped 5 bases, with 23 bases sitting between them. Germline V gene sequence: CDR1 LGHDT, CDR2 YNNKEL (reference sequence). CDR3: CASSRATRGASWETQYF. DNA of the CDR3: TGTGCCAGCAGCCGGGCTACCCGGGGGGCGTCCTGGGAGACCCAGTACTTC.

The V gene is TRBV7-9, the J gene TRBJ2-2; TRBD1 might be the D (6 bases). V was cut by 5 bases and J by 6 bases, with 13 bases left in between. This CDR3 contains 14 residues. CDR1 and CDR2 (germline): SEHNR, FQNEAQ (reference sequence). CDR3 loop: CASSTRGPAGELFF. DNA for the CDR3: TGTGCCAGCAGCACCAGGGGACCCGCCGGGGAGCTGTTTTTT.

The CDR3 here is CASSREGLAGGTDTQYF. CDR3 bases: TGTGCCAGCAGCCGAGAGGGACTAGCGGGAGGTACAGATACGCAGTATTTT. V gene TRBV7-9 combines with J gene TRBJ2-3, with 15 positions matching TRBD2. The germline CDR1 and CDR2 sequences are SEHNR and FQNEAQ (reference sequence). Trimming took 5 bases from V and 3 from J; bases not matched to a gene: 6. There are 17 residues in the CDR3.

The V gene is TRBV7-9, the J gene TRBJ2-6, with 8 bases lining up with TRBD1. The CDR3 is made up of 15 amino acids. J gave up 2 bases and V 5 bases, and 2 bases lay outside the gene matches. The germline gives CDR1 SEHNR, CDR2 FQNEAQ (reference sequence). The chain's CDR3 is CASSPTGAGANVLTF. The CDR3 DNA sequence: TGTGCCAGCAGCCCGACAGGGGCTGGGGCCAACGTCCTGACTTTC.

The chain joins TRBV5-1 to TRBJ1-3, with TRBD1 matching 8 bases. V was pared by 4 bases and J by 5 bases, with 8 bases of the junction left unmatched. Germline CDR1 is SGHRS and CDR2 is YFSETQ. CDR3 length: 15 residues. CDR3 protein: CASSLGGQGRNTIYF. CDR3 bases: TGCGCCAGCAGCCTGGGAGGACAGGGAAGAAACACCATATATTTT.

CDR3 protein: CASSPDGTSGGGYTF. CDR3 nucleotide sequence: TGCGCCAGCAGCCCCGACGGGACCTCGGGAGGTGGCTACACCTTC. The chain employs TRBV4-1 and TRBJ1-2; the D gene is possibly TRBD1 (5 bases). V shed 4 bases and J shed 7 bases, with 19 bases lying between them. From germline, CDR1 is MGHRA and CDR2 YSYEKL. CDR3 length: 15 amino acids.

This rearrangement joins TRBV6-5 to TRBJ2-2; no clear D gene. Deletions cut 10 bases from V and 4 bases from J, with 13 bases between. CDR1 and CDR2 from the germline V gene are MNHEY and SVGAGI. The CDR3 loop spans 13 amino acids. As DNA, the CDR3 is TGTGCCACCCGCGAGTGGAGCACCGGGGAGCTGTTTTTT. It yields the protein CATREWSTGELFF.

The chain couples TRBV6-2 or TRBV6-3 to TRBJ2-1; 10 positions match TRBD2. The CDR3 length is 15 residues. V shed 4 bases, J shed 7 bases, and the junction held 7 bases outside the gene matches. Germline CDR1 is MNHEY and CDR2 is SVGEGT. The CDR3 DNA sequence: TGTGCCAGCAGTTCGTTAGCGGGGGGCAATAATGAGCAGTTCTTC. It codes for CASSSLAGGNNEQFF.

The rearrangement joins TRBV2 to TRBJ2-5, with D possibly being TRBD1 (5 bases). The CDR3 is made up of 13 amino acids. V lost 8 bases to trimming and J lost 3 bases, with 13 bases between them. Germline V lookup: CDR1 SNHLY, CDR2 FYNNEI. CDR3 sequence: CASGALREETQYF. For the CDR3, the DNA is TGTGCCAGCGGAGCACTCAGGGAAGAGACCCAGTACTTC.

The chain links TRBV19 to TRBJ1-3; 7 nucleotides agree with TRBD1. Trimming cost V 7 bases and J 0 bases; bases outside gene matches: 6. The CDR3 has 15 residues. Looked up from germline, CDR1 is LNHDA and CDR2 is SQIVND (reference sequence). The CDR3 coding sequence is TGTGCCAGTAACTTCCGGGACAGCTCTGGAAACACCATATATTTT. Protein: CASNFRDSSGNTIYF. Looking up the rest from reference TRBV19 and TRBJ1-3 gives the full variable domain: DGGITQSPKYLFRKEGQNVTLSCEQNLNHDAMYWYRQDPGQGLRLIYYSQIVNDFQKGDIAEGYSVSREKKESFPLTVTSAQKNPTAFYLCASNFRDSSGNTIYFGEGSWLTVV.

CDR3 region: CASSLLSGGAPGNEQFF. Written as DNA, the CDR3 is TGTGCCAGCAGCTTGCTTAGCGGGGGGGCCCCGGGCAATGAGCAGTTCTTC. The rearrangement uses TRBV5-6 and TRBJ2-1, with TRBD2 matching 11 bases. Germline V gene data show CDR1 as SGHDT and CDR2 as YYEEEE. The CDR3 sequence is 17 residues long. V shed 1 base and J 6 bases; nucleotides not matched to a gene: 9.

The chain is built from TRBV20-1 and TRBJ2-7; D gene ambiguous. CDR3 size: 10 residues. Trimming cost V 6 bases and J 2 bases, with 5 bases left between them. CDR1 is DFQATT and CDR2 is SNEGSKA in the germline V gene (reference sequence). CDR3 sequence reads: CSARTYEQYF. DNA for the CDR3: TGCAGTGCCCGTACCTACGAGCAGTACTTC.